The clone carrying this TCR beta chain appeared once. Per the germline V gene, CDR1 is LNHDA and CDR2 is SQIVND (reference sequence). V lost 4 bases, J lost 4 bases, and 0 bases stayed unmatched. The CDR3 sequence is 14 residues long. The sample originates from a study of T cell clones after liver transplantation. TCRdb's copy holds only in-frame clones and misses some; the assay was immunoSEQ multiplex PCR. The sample consists of some 60,000 clones, approximately 63% of them appearing once. This clonotype was obtained from a human patient who received a liver transplant. Some T cells may have come from the graft donor. Sequencing was performed on CD4+ T cells from blood, taken at the approximately 16-month timepoint. The V and J genes are TRBV19 and TRBJ2-1; TRBD2 matches at 11 bases. The CDR3: CASSRTSGYNEQFF. As DNA, the CDR3 is TGTGCCAGTAGTAGGACTAGCGGGTACAATGAGCAGTTCTTC.